This entry is about one T cell receptor beta chain. The data are from a study of identical twins. TCRdb reanalysed the 5' RACE reads using MiXCR and keeps one entry per CDR3 protein. The table includes roughly 770,000 distinct CDR3 sequences, over 15% detected once. The V gene lost 4 bases and the J gene lost 1 base, with 14 bases spanning the gap. From germline, CDR1 is MNHEY and CDR2 SMNVEV (reference sequence). The CDR3 runs 15 residues. These records were also assigned to another study, of T cells expressing NK-cell markers.

This chain links TRBV27 with TRBJ2-7; tentative D call: TRBD1 (6 bases). The receptor was isolated from a woman between 18 and 29 years old in good health. The sequenced sample consisted of PBMCs. The CDR3 bases are TGTGCCAGCAGTTCACAGGGCGACTCATCCTACGAGCAGTACTTC. As protein: CASSSQGDSSYEQYF.